This T cell receptor (beta chain) is drawn from a study of blood T cell repertoires in COVID-19. Study at large: Acute-phase and convalescent COVID-19 samples originated in the United States, Italy and Spain. The cDNA or gDNA used as material had been derived from T cells, B-cell-depleted T cells, or PBMCs.

Cohort assignment relied on participant-reported clinical history. Original processing methods: From reference gene primer amplification, estimates of nucleated cell counts were derived. Only in-frame clones appear in the TCRdb table, and some are missing; sequencing was by immunoSEQ multiplex PCR. From that table come the V and J calls and clone size; the DNA was used to work out D and trimming. The sample lists about 190,000 clones; approximately 82% were seen once. Losses at the gene ends were 1 base for V and 6 bases for J; bases not matched to a gene: 4. Germline V lookup: CDR1 LGHNA, CDR2 YSLEER. This CDR3 has 14 residues.

This sequence joins TRBV4-3 and TRBJ1-2; 8 bases are a match to TRBD1. The TCR sequence derives from a woman aged 55-69 years with acute COVID-19. Specimen: PBMCs or T cells enriched from blood (not recorded which). The CDR3 region has the DNA TGCGCCAGCAGCCAAGCGGACAGGGAAAATGGCTACACCTTC. Protein product: CASSQADRENGYTF.